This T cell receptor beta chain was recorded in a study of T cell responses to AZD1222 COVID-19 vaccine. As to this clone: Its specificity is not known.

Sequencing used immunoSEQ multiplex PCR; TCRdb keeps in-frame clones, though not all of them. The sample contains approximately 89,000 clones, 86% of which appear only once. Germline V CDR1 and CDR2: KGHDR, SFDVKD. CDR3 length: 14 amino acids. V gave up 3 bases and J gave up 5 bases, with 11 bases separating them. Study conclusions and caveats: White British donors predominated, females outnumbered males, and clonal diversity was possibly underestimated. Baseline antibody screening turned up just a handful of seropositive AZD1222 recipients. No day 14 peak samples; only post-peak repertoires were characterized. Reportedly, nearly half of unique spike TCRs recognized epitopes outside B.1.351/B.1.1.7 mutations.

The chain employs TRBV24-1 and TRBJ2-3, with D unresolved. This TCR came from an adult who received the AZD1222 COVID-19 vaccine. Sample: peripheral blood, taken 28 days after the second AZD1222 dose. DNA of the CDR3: TGTGCCACCAGTGATCTAAACACGGGAGATACGCAGTATTTT. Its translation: CATSDLNTGDTQYF.